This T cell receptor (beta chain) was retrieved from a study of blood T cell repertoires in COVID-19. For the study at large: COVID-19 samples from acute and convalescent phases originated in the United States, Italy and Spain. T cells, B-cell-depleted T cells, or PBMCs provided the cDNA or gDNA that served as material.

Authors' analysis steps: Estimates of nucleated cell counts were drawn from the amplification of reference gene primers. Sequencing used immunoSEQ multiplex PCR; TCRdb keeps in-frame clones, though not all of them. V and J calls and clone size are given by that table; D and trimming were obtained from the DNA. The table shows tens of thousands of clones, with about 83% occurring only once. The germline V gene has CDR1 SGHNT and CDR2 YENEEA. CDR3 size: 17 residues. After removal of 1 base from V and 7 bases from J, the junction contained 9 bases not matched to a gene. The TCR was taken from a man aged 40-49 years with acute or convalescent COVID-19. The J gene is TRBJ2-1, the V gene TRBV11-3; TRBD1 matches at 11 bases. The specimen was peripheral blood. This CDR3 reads CASSLAGTGGRRNEQFF. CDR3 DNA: TGTGCCAGCAGCTTAGCAGGGACAGGGGGAAGGAGGAATGAGCAGTTCTTC.